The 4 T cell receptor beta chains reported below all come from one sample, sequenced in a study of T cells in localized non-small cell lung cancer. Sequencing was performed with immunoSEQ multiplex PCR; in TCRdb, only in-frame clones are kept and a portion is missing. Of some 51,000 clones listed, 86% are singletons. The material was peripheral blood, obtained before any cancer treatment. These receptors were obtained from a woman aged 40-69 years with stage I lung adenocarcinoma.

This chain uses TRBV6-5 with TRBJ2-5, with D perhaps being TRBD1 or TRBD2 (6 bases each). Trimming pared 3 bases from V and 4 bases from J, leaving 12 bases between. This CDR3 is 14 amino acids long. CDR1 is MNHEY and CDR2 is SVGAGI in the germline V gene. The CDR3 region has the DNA TGTGCCAGCAGTTATGAGGGGGGCAGAGAGACCCAGTACTTC. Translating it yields CASSYEGGRETQYF.

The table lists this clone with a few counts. This CDR3 is CASSIQGNSPLHF. CDR3 nucleotide sequence: TGTGCCAGTAGTATACAGGGCAATTCACCCCTCCACTTT. The V gene is TRBV19, the J gene TRBJ1-6; possible D gene TRBD1, 5 bases. Germline CDR1 reads LNHDA; CDR2 reads SQIVND (reference sequence). With 2 bases removed from V and 7 bases from J, the gap between germline ends came to 6 bases. The CDR3 covers 13 residues.

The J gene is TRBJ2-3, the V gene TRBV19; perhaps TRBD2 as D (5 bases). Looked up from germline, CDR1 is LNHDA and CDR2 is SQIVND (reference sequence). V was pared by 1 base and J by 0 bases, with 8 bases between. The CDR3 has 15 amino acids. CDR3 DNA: TGTGCCAGTAGTATAGGGCAGCGGAGCACAGATACGCAGTATTTT. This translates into CASSIGQRSTDTQYF.

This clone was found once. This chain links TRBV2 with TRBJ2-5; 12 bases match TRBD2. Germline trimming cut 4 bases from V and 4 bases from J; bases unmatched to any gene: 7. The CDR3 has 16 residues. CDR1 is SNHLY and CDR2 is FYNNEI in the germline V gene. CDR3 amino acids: CASSVLAGGVGETQYF. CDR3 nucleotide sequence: TGTGCCAGCAGTGTCCTAGCGGGGGGGGTTGGAGAGACCCAGTACTTC.